This record covers a single T cell receptor (beta chain). This clonotype was counted many times. The specificity of this receptor is unknown. No per-base quality is available; no much larger clone lies one base away. Relative to germline, V is missing 3 bases and J is missing 1 base, with 1 base of the junction outside any gene match. The germline V gene yields MNHEY for CDR1 and SVGAGI for CDR2. Spanning cysteine to phenylalanine, the CDR3 consists of 15 amino acids. The CDR3 DNA has 45 bases and is translated from base 1. The time point label on this specimen signifies: technical triplicate 3. For the unsorted PBMC libraries, 2 million PBMCs were stored in RNAlater at -80 degrees C until RNA extraction and were used to generate the libraries. PBMCs were separated from peripheral blood using Ficoll-Hypaque density gradient centrifugation and then cryopreserved in liquid nitrogen. The data were obtained in a study of neurological immune-mediated disorders (dated by TCRdb to about 2019). In terms of the full investigation: Using UMI-based sequencing, the study compared peripheral blood TCR-beta repertoires from patients with HTLV-I-associated myelopathy (HAM/TSP), patients with multiple sclerosis, and healthy controls. Alongside PBMC samples, the set of about 100 TCR-beta libraries contained longitudinal samples, technical triplicates, and paired CD4+ and CD8+ T-cell subsets that had been sorted. To precisely calculate how much the frequency of each individual clone varied, libraries were sequenced in technical triplicate. The cohort was made up of some 70 subjects, consisting of some 15 HAM/TSP patients, approximately 35 multiple sclerosis patients and some 20 healthy controls.

Paper-wide results and their limitations: Across subjects, expanded clones never shared an identical CDR3 amino acid sequence, which suggests that the TCR-beta repertoires in every group were private. TCR clonal expansion was highest in HAM/TSP patients and lowest in MS patients, with MS patients falling below even healthy controls.

cDNA synthesis used template-switch 5'RACE with a primer carrying a 10-nucleotide random unique molecular identifier tagging each TCR transcript. Every sequencing run yielded over 180 million TCR-beta sequences covering 15-18 subjects. The RNeasy kit was used for extraction of total RNA. TCR-beta VDJ regions were amplified with primers for the TCR constant region and the 5'RACE anchor, using the KAPA Real-time Library Amplification kit. A first PCR added sample indexes and Illumina adaptors, and a second PCR then raised library yield. After Ampure bead purification, the roughly 650 bp TCR product was size-selected on a 2% E-gel SizeSelection system. Before pooling, libraries had their quality checked on a Bioanalyzer, their concentration measured with Qubit, and their quantity determined with the Kapa Library Quantification kit. An Illumina HiSeq 2500 sequenced the libraries paired-end 2 x 150 bp. To increase sequence diversity, about 25-31% phiX was spiked into each library pool. The paper's data handling went like this. The quality-filtered reads were processed with the UMI-based MiGEC pipeline, whose error correction step removed more than 90% of the raw TCR sequences. VDJ genes were aligned to IMGT germline references, and each clonotype was defined by a unique CDR3 amino acid sequence together with V-J genes. VDJtools evaluated clonal expansion, Shannon diversity and CDR3 relatedness (CalcPairwiseDistances, ClusterSamples); CLCbio workbench built phylogenetic trees. Clones with at least 8 unique UMIs were defined as expanded, with this threshold being based on coefficient-of-variation modelling across technical triplicates. TCRdb redid the processing of the public reads, applying fastp at Q25 and MiXCR, and retained in-frame beta chains. Every distinct CDR3 protein forms one entry, paired with its most common genes and DNA. TCRdb assigned the V and J calls; the authors' analysis was not used. A total of about 44,000 distinct CDR3 sequences appear in this sample, 20% to 25% of them only once. About 4.5% of the sample goes to the ten largest clones.

Sequenced input: PBMCs. The V and J segments used are TRBV6-5 and TRBJ2-3, with 10 bases matching TRBD2. The source of this sequence is a man between 60 and 70 years old with HTLV-1-associated myelopathy (HAM/TSP). The CDR3 region: CASSYGLAGTDTQYF. The sequence in DNA is TGTGCCAGCAGTTATGGACTAGCGGGCACAGATACGCAGTATTTT.